Listed here is a single TCR beta chain. Antigen unknown. These data come from a study of T-cell memory formation after mild COVID-19. Study-wide results and caveats: CD4+ contracting clones were found mainly in CM and EM, and CD8+ ones in EMRA.

TCRdb re-called the 5' RACE reads through MiXCR, storing one row per CDR3 protein. The sample has about 470,000 distinct CDR3 sequences; roughly 25% are singletons. V dropped 5 bases and J dropped 9; count of bases not matched to a gene: 16. From germline, CDR1 is LGHDT and CDR2 YNNKEL (reference sequence). The CDR3 is 16 amino acids. The sample comprised PBMCs or a T cell subset sorted from them (not recorded which). This chain connects TRBV3-1 to TRBJ2-1; 7 bases are shared with TRBD1. This clonotype originated in an adult woman who had mild COVID-19 (a few samples of this study predate the infection). Cell type and time point are not known. Written as DNA, the CDR3 is TGTGCCAGCAGCAACACAGCAGGGGGACCCGGTGGTGAGCAGTTCTTC. It yields the protein CASSNTAGGPGGEQFF.